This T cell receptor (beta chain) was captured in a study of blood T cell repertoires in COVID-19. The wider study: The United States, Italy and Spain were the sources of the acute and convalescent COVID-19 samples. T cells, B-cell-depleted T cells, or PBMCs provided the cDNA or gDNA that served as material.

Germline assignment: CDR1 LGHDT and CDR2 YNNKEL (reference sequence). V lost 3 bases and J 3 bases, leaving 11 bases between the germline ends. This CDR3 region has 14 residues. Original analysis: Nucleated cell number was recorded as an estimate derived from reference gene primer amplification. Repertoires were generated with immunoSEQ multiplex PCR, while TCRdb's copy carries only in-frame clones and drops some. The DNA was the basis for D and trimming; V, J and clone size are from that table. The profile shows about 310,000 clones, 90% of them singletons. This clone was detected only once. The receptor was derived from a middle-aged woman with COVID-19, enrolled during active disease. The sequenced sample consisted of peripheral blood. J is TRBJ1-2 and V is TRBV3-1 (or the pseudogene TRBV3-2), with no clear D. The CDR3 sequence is CASSHGGHYYGYTF. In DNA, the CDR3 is TGTGCCAGCAGCCATGGTGGGCATTACTATGGCTACACCTTC.